The T cell receptor (beta chain) described here comes from a study of T cell responses to AZD1222 COVID-19 vaccine (dated by TCRdb to the early 2020s). With regard to the full study: AZD1222 recipients given second doses at about 4 weeks or at about 12 weeks were pooled, since spike-specific TCR depth and breadth were not found to differ between the two schedules. TCR sequencing was performed for about 250 trial participants, of whom about 200 were given two doses of AZD1222 and some 26 were given two doses of MenACWY control vaccine. Trial participants were enrolled by age into subgroups of 18-55, 56-69 and 70-plus years, and about 150, 27 and 61 TCR-sequenced participants, respectively, were included in these subgroups. Overall study results and their limits: The vaccine-associated CD4 TCRs covered the entire spike protein, and the dominant responses fell in regions 160-218 and 743-854. Conclusions about previously exposed vaccinees are limited, since just five or six AZD1222 recipients were seropositive for SARS-CoV-2 at baseline. The 56-69-year group was small, and its depth increase did not reach significance, likely because of low power. No day 14 peak-response samples were available, so repertoires were characterized only after the peak T cell response. Most participants were white British and females outnumbered males, and the authors suggested that clonal diversity may have been underestimated. A significant rise in spike-specific TCR breadth and depth was observed after two AZD1222 doses relative to day 0 and relative to MenACWY recipients. Epitopes outside the regions mutated in the B.1.351 and B.1.1.7 variants were reportedly recognized by nearly half of the unique spike-specific TCRs.

Including cysteine and phenylalanine, the CDR3 has 15 amino acids. Solely the CDR3 DNA is kept, with 45 bases framed from the first base. V and J are trimmed by 4 bases and 4 bases, and the gene matches miss 7 bases of the junction. CDR1 SGHNT and CDR2 YYREEE are derived from the germline V gene (reference sequence). The CDR3 regions of human TCRbeta chains were analyzed by immunosequencing. The authors' pipeline ran thus. TCRs in the repertoires were compared against a reference library of SARS-CoV-2-specific TCRs that had been generated with the MIRA antigen-specificity platform. Breadth was defined as the fraction of unique TCRs that were SARS-CoV-2-associated, and depth was defined as the fraction of total T cells that were SARS-CoV-2-associated. Using the MIRA data, each spike-specific TCR was assigned both to the spike region to which the TCR was reactive and to a CD4 or CD8 class. Log10-transformed breadth and depth values were compared by one-way ANOVA with Sidak's multiple comparisons tests. TCRdb retrieved this table from immuneACCESS and kept in-frame rearrangements only. Not all clones are present; in checked studies, unresolved V genes account for under half, and no reason is known for the remainder. V and J calls and clone size are those listed in that table; D and trimming were worked out from the DNA. For this sample the table gives around 140,000 clones, of which about 93% were detected only once. Under 4.5% of the sample comes from the top ten.

As to this clone: It has no known antigen specificity. Base quality data are lacking; no much larger clone is found one base away.

Per the publication, the time point label means: baseline before first vaccination. Samples from vaccinated people were obtained from the UK trials COV001 and COV002, which included a single-blind randomized controlled phase 2/3 trial of AZD1222 (ChAdOx1 nCoV-19) in healthy adults. Trial participant PBMC samples were collected at day 0 and day 28 after the second dose for TCRbeta chain sequencing. The sample here was peripheral blood, taken on day 0 of AZD1222 vaccination. The chain is made from TRBV5-4 and TRBJ2-1, with 8 junctional bases fitting TRBD1. This TCR derives from an adult in good health. The CDR3 here reads CASSLNRGTYNEQFF. The DNA sequence is TGTGCCAGCAGCCTTAACAGGGGGACGTACAATGAGCAGTTCTTC.